This T cell receptor (beta chain) stems from a study of identical twins. TCRdb called the 5' RACE reads again in MiXCR, with one record for every CDR3 protein. The sample holds under 250,000 distinct CDR3 sequences, 7.5% seen once. This clonotype was counted between two and nine times. Another study also made use of these data, one on yellow fever vaccine responses in identical twins. That work adds: Reportedly, the T cell response mounted by twins to vaccine seemed partly convergent, partly personalized.

The TCR originated in a woman younger than 35 in good health. Sequencing was done on a sample of memory (CD45RO+) T cells sorted from blood.

CDR3 DNA: TGTGCCAGCAGTGAAAATTTGGGGTCTGGGGCCAACGTCCTGACTTTC. It is translated as CASSENLGSGANVLTF. This chain links TRBV25-1 with TRBJ2-6, with D uncertain. The CDR3 spans 16 residues. Trimming left V 2 bases short and J 1 base short, with 9 bases between. The germline V gene has CDR1 MGHDK and CDR2 SYGVNS.